This T cell receptor (beta chain) was sequenced during a study of CD8+ T cells in alopecia areata (dated by TCRdb to the late 2010s). Background on the whole study: Treated patients were enrolled in an open-label pilot trial of oral tofacitinib, 5 to 10 mg twice daily, for moderate-to-severe alopecia areata. Tofacitinib-treated patients had biopsies at baseline and at 4 and 24 weeks of treatment, with a later scalp biopsy in several patients. immunoSEQ multiplex PCR using 35 Vbeta forward primers and 13 Jbeta reverse primers was used to amplify TCRbeta CDR3 regions. Patients stayed on tofacitinib for 6 to 18 months and then had 6 months of follow-up off drug so that delayed response and recurrence could be assessed. The SALT score, which quantifies the percentage of affected scalp surface area, was used to measure disease severity in treated patients. To study T cell clonal expansion in alopecia areata, the researchers applied high-throughput TCRbeta sequencing to both the C3H/HeJ mouse model and human patients. Clonality in the scalp was compared among normal scalp (n=4), patchy alopecia areata scalp (n=8), and alopecia totalis/universalis scalp (n=8). RNA was extracted with the PAXgene miRNA kit for fixed scalp, the miRNeasy kit for PBMCs, and the RNeasy kit for mouse skin. In humans, TCRbeta sequencing was performed on scalp tissue and on sorted CD4+ and CD8+ peripheral blood T cells from healthy controls and from patients with patchy or totalis/universalis alopecia areata. Broader findings and caveats from the paper: Compared with normal scalp, lesional scalp had higher clonality and more expanded CD8+ clones, particularly in alopecia totalis/universalis, a pattern that suggests antigenic drive. Unlike mouse skin, which is dominated by gammadelta T cells, normal human skin has resident alphabeta T cells that are also sequenced, and this complicates analysis of the scalp TCR repertoire. During tofacitinib treatment, many expanded lesional clones stuck around in both scalp and blood, and this persistence may partly explain why relapse happens after treatment is stopped. Tofacitinib significantly decreased scalp clonality and the number of expanded CD8+ clones among the top 100 scalp clones. Shared TCR sequences between patients were less evident than in mice, which may be partly attributable to HLA diversity in the patient population. Because the treated cohort was small and included a single nonresponder, larger studies are needed to assess links between baseline CD8+ expansion and response.

From the cysteine through the phenylalanine, the CDR3 covers 19 amino acids. The only DNA kept is the CDR3, 57 bases in frame from the first base. Based on the germline V gene (reference sequence), the CDR1 and CDR2 sequences are LNHDA and SQIVND. Trimming at the junction amounts to 3 bases on V and 0 bases on J, and the germline ends lie 18 bases apart. The library was generated by the immunoSEQ multiplex PCR assay. To provide template for TCR sequencing, every sample had RNA extracted and reverse transcribed into cDNA. First-strand cDNA was synthesized with SuperScript III using a 2:1 mix of oligo-dT and random hexamers. A synthetic immune receptor repertoire was used to assess amplification bias, and residual bias was removed computationally. The study's own analysis went as follows. Raw reads were preprocessed to remove errors, and CDR3 was defined by IMGT conventions from the conserved cysteine to phenylalanine. Clonality was computed by normalizing Shannon entropy by log2 of the number of productive unique TCRs and subtracting the result from 1. CD4 or CD8 identity of scalp clones was inferred by cross-referencing scalp TCRbeta sequences with sorted blood CD4 and CD8 repertoires. The clones in this table, taken by TCRdb from immuneACCESS, are in-frame only. Not every clone is retained; where verified, under half of the shortfall comes from an unresolved V gene, and the cause of the rest is unknown. The V and J calls and clone size come from that table; D and trimming were worked out from the DNA. In all, the sample holds some 170,000 clones, and roughly 50% of those were seen once. Approximately 16% of the sample is in the top ten clones.

The intended sense of this specimen's treatment or condition label: oral pan-JAK inhibitor, 5-10 mg twice daily. Peripheral blood and lesional scalp punch biopsies were obtained from patients with alopecia areata. PBMCs were isolated by density centrifugation and stained for CD3, CD4 and CD8, and CD4+ and CD8+ T cells were sorted on a FACSAria. In the case of this clone: This clone's antigen is unknown. Base qualities are not recorded, but no much larger clone differs from it by a single base.

The source of this sequence is a human donor with alopecia areata. The chain links TRBV19 with TRBJ2-6, with no D gene named confidently. The sample in question was CD4+ T cells sorted from blood, obtained between weeks 55 and 65, from a patient treated with tofacitinib. The CDR3 is CASSMAAGYFTSGANVLTF. In nucleotides, the sequence is TGTGCCAGTAGTATGGCGGCCGGTTATTTTACCTCTGGGGCCAACGTCCTGACTTTC.